The next 26 T cell receptor beta chains were all read from a single sample in a study of blood T cell repertoires in COVID-19. Assay used: immunoSEQ multiplex PCR; TCRdb lists only in-frame clones, some missing. The table has more than 60,000 clones, about 90% seen once. What was sequenced was peripheral blood. These TCRs come from a man aged 50 or older with acute or convalescent COVID-19.

V is TRBV6-5 and J is TRBJ2-3, with D perhaps matching TRBD1 (6 bases). The CDR3 loop spans 14 amino acids. V dropped 7 bases and J dropped 8 bases, with 19 bases sitting between them. The V gene's germline CDR1 is MNHEY and CDR2 SVGAGI. The CDR3 protein is CASIPTGVRGTQYF. CDR3 DNA: TGTGCCAGCATTCCGACAGGAGTAAGAGGTACGCAGTATTTT.

The V and J genes are TRBV9 and TRBJ1-3, with D possibly TRBD1 on 6 matching bases. Germline loops: CDR1 SGDLS, CDR2 YYNGEE. V lost 3 bases and J 4 bases, leaving 11 bases between the germline ends. The CDR3 is 14 amino acids. Here the CDR3 DNA reads TGTGCCAGCAGCGCGCTCGGACAGGGAAACACCATATATTTT. This encodes CASSALGQGNTIYF.

This chain joins TRBV2 and TRBJ1-4, with D unclear. The CDR3 runs to 14 residues. The V end lost 8 bases, the J end lost 5 bases, and 15 bases lay between the germline ends. In germline, CDR1 is SNHLY, CDR2 FYNNEI. CDR3 sequence reads: CASQDYSGNEKLFF. The DNA of the CDR3 is TGTGCCAGCCAAGACTATTCGGGGAATGAAAAACTGTTTTTT. Full variable domain (remainder filled in from reference TRBV2 and TRBJ1-4): EPEVTQTPSHQVTQMGQEVILRCVPISNHLYFYWYRQILGQKVEFLVSFYNNEISEKSEIFDDQFSVERPDGSNFTLKIRSTKLEDSAMYFCASQDYSGNEKLFFGSGTQLSVL.

The chain uses TRBV20-1 and TRBJ2-7, with 8 bases aligning to TRBD1. CDR1 and CDR2 (germline): DFQATT, SNEGSKA (reference sequence). V was pared by 4 bases and J by 5 bases, with 1 base of the junction left unmatched. The CDR3 covers 11 residues. The CDR3 DNA is TGCAGTGCTACGACAGGGGACGAGCAGTACTTC. Translation gives CSATTGDEQYF.

V is TRBV24-1 and J is TRBJ2-1, with 8 bases matching TRBD1. The CDR3 runs to 16 residues. The germline gives CDR1 KGHDR, CDR2 SFDVKD. Losses at the gene ends were 0 bases for V and 7 bases for J; bases not matched to a gene: 7. CDR3 residues: CATSDLGQGPKNEQFF. The CDR3, as DNA: TGTGCCACCAGTGATTTGGGACAGGGTCCAAAGAATGAGCAGTTCTTC.

V is TRBV3-1 (or the pseudogene TRBV3-2) and J is TRBJ1-2, with D perhaps TRBD1 (5 bases). V lost 0 bases to trimming and J lost 8 bases, with 13 bases between them. Germline lookup yields CDR1 LGHDT and CDR2 YNNKEL (reference sequence). The CDR3 sequence is 14 residues long. CDR3 nucleotide sequence: TGTGCCAGCAGCCAAGATGCGGGGCTAGGGGGCTACACCTTC. Protein product: CASSQDAGLGGYTF.

This chain uses TRBV25-1 with TRBJ1-1; TRBD1 might be the D (5 bases). The germline V gene has CDR1 MGHDK and CDR2 SYGVNS. V was clipped by 6 bases and J by 6 bases, with 11 bases between them. This CDR3 is built from 12 residues. The CDR3 here is CASRGPGAEAFF. CDR3 DNA sequence: TGTGCCAGCAGGGGACCGGGAGCTGAAGCTTTCTTT.

This clone has a single count. The rearrangement uses TRBV5-1 and TRBJ1-1; TRBD1 agrees at 7 bases. Germline V gene sequence: CDR1 SGHRS, CDR2 YFSETQ. V shed 4 bases, J shed 11 bases, and the junction held 11 bases outside the gene matches. CDR3 length: 13 residues. Here the CDR3 reads CASSPGTDQKAFF. DNA of the CDR3: TGCGCCAGCAGCCCGGGGACAGACCAGAAGGCTTTCTTT.

The V gene is TRBV29-1, the J gene TRBJ1-1, with TRBD1 identical over 7 bases. V lost 7 bases and J lost 0; bases outside the gene matches: 5. The germline V gene has CDR1 SQVTM and CDR2 ANQGSEA. This CDR3 has 13 residues. In DNA form, the CDR3 reads TGCAGCGGAATGACAGGGATGAACACTGAAGCTTTCTTT. Its protein is CSGMTGMNTEAFF. Variable domain in full (rest from reference TRBV29-1 and TRBJ1-1): SAVISQKPSRDICQRGTSLTIQCQVDSQVTMMFWYRQQPGQSLTLIATANQGSEATYESGFVIDKFPISRPNLTFSTLTVSNMSPEDSSIYLCSGMTGMNTEAFFGQGTRLTVV.

V is TRBV10-3 and J is TRBJ2-2; D is unresolved. Trimming removed 2 bases at V and 4 bases at J, with 8 bases between. The CDR3 totals 14 residues. Per germline, CDR1 ENHRY and CDR2 SYGVKD. The CDR3 DNA is TGTGCCATCAGTGAGCCGGAGAGCACCGGGGAGCTGTTTTTT. It encodes CAISEPESTGELFF.

The CDR3 is CASRGQGAVTGELFF. DNA for the CDR3: TGTGCCAGCAGAGGACAGGGGGCAGTCACCGGGGAGCTGTTTTTT. V gene TRBV6-5 combines with J gene TRBJ2-2; TRBD1 matches at 11 bases. V was clipped by 6 bases and J by 4 bases; unmatched bases: 4. This CDR3 comprises 15 residues. Per the germline V gene, CDR1 is MNHEY and CDR2 is SVGAGI.

The J gene is TRBJ2-5, the V gene TRBV3-1 (or the pseudogene TRBV3-2); 12 bases align to TRBD1. This CDR3 comprises 16 residues. Germline trimming cut 0 bases from V and 5 bases from J; bases unmatched to any gene: 4. Per the germline V gene, CDR1 is LGHDT and CDR2 is YNNKEL (reference sequence). The CDR3, as DNA: TGTGCCAGCAGCCAAGATAGGGACAGGGGGCTGGAGACCCAGTACTTC. Residues: CASSQDRDRGLETQYF.

The chain uses TRBV23-1 and TRBJ2-1, with TRBD1 as a possible D gene (7 bases). TRBV23-1 is an ORF; its function is uncertain. The V and J ends lost 2 bases and 1 base respectively, with 9 bases between them. The CDR3 spans 15 residues. In DNA, the CDR3 is TGCGCCAGCAGTCAACCAGGGGGGTCCTACAATGAGCAGTTCTTC. Translated, it gives CASSQPGGSYNEQFF.

The chain couples TRBV15 to TRBJ1-1; 9 nucleotides agree with TRBD1. This CDR3 is 15 amino acids long. Germline V gives CDR1 LNHNV, CDR2 YYDKDF (reference sequence). The trim removed 4 bases at V and 1 base at J, leaving 4 bases unmatched. CDR3 coding DNA: TGTGCCACCAGCAAGGACAGGGGAAGGAACACTGAAGCTTTCTTT. Translation gives CATSKDRGRNTEAFF. The variable domain in full, completed from reference TRBV15 and TRBJ1-1, reads DAMVIQNPRYQVTQFGKPVTLSCSQTLNHNVMYWYQQKSSQAPKLLFHYYDKDFNNEADTPDNFQSRRPNTSFCFLDIRSPGLGDTAMYLCATSKDRGRNTEAFFGQGTRLTVV.

V and J are TRBV19 and TRBJ2-7; tentatively, D is TRBD1 (6 bases). Per the germline V gene, CDR1 is LNHDA and CDR2 is SQIVND (reference sequence). This CDR3 is 15 amino acids long. V was shortened by 6 bases and J by 1 base, with 16 bases between the two germline ends. The CDR3, as DNA: TGTGCCAGTAGCCCCGGCAGAGGGGGTTCCTACGAGCAGTACTTC. It encodes CASSPGRGGSYEQYF.

This chain connects TRBV7-6 to TRBJ2-3; 13 bases line up with TRBD2. The germline V gene has CDR1 SGHVS and CDR2 FNYEAQ. This CDR3 comprises 17 residues. V shed 5 bases and J 2 bases; nucleotides not matched to a gene: 7. The CDR3 sequence: CASSPRGLAGATDTQYF. As DNA, the CDR3 is TGTGCCAGCAGCCCCAGAGGACTAGCGGGGGCCACAGATACGCAGTATTTT.

Only one count was recorded for this clone. This chain uses TRBV6-2 or TRBV6-3 with TRBJ2-7, with TRBD1 identical over 11 bases. This CDR3 has 15 residues. V shed 2 bases, J shed 2 bases, and the junction held 2 bases outside the gene matches. Germline V CDR1 and CDR2: MNHEY, SVGEGT. CDR3 coding DNA: TGTGCCAGCAGTTACACGGGACAGGGGGCCTACGAGCAGTACTTC. Translated, it gives CASSYTGQGAYEQYF.

This chain connects TRBV30 to TRBJ2-7, with TRBD2 identical over 13 bases. With 2 bases clipped from V and 5 bases from J, the junction kept 9 bases outside the gene matches. Germline CDR1 reads GTSNPN; CDR2 reads SVGIG (reference sequence). There are 16 residues in the CDR3. The CDR3 reads CAWSTGLAGPGNEQYF. The CDR3 DNA sequence: TGTGCCTGGAGTACGGGACTAGCGGGACCGGGGAACGAGCAGTACTTC.

The chain couples TRBV30 to TRBJ2-6; the match to TRBD1 covers 7 bases. The CDR3 runs 18 residues. Germline V gives CDR1 GTSNPN, CDR2 SVGIG (reference sequence). Trimming removed 3 bases from V and 2 bases from J; junction bases left unmatched: 13. For the CDR3, the DNA is TGTGCCTGGAGCGAAAATTACGGAGACAGGGCTGGGGCCAACGTCCTGACTTTC. This sequence encodes CAWSENYGDRAGANVLTF.

The J gene is TRBJ2-2, the V gene TRBV11-3; 7 bases match TRBD1. The CDR3 contains 13 residues. The J segment lost 7 bases and the V segment lost 4 bases, leaving 3 bases of the junction unmatched. Germline V gene sequence: CDR1 SGHNT, CDR2 YENEEA. The CDR3 nucleotides read TGTGCCAGCAGCTCGACAGGGAGCGGGGAGCTGTTTTTT. It encodes CASSSTGSGELFF.

The V call is TRBV21-1, the J call TRBJ1-1. TRBV21-1 is given as a pseudogene. The CDR3 has 16 residues. Here the CDR3 reads CASSKAEVSGNTEAFF. Here the CDR3 DNA reads TGTGCCAGCAGCAAAGCGGAGGTCTCGGGGAACACTGAAGCTTTCTTT.

This sequence joins TRBV18 and TRBJ2-1, with TRBD2 as a possible D gene (6 bases). Per the germline V gene, CDR1 is KGHSH and CDR2 is LQKENI. V was pared by 0 bases and J by 6 bases, with 12 bases between. The CDR3 contains 15 residues. The CDR3 DNA sequence: TGTGCCAGCTCACCACCGAATGGAGGGGCCAATGAGCAGTTCTTC. This translates into CASSPPNGGANEQFF. Drawing the rest from reference TRBV18 and TRBJ2-1, the complete variable domain is NAGVMQNPRHLVRRRGQEARLRCSPMKGHSHVYWYRQLPEEGLKFMVYLQKENIIDESGMPKERFSAEFPKEGPSILRIQQVVRGDSAAYFCASSPPNGGANEQFFGPGTRLTVL.

J is TRBJ2-1 and V is TRBV30, with 8 bases matching TRBD2. Germline V gene data show CDR1 as GTSNPN and CDR2 as SVGIG (reference sequence). V lost 1 base, J lost 7 bases, and 12 bases stayed unmatched. There are 16 residues in the CDR3. CDR3 residues: CAWSAHSGNWKNEQFF. CDR3 DNA sequence: TGTGCCTGGAGTGCTCATAGCGGGAATTGGAAGAATGAGCAGTTCTTC.

The CDR3 coding sequence is TGTGCCAGTAGTATAGTGGGGACTAGCGGGAATGAGCAGTTCTTC. Its translation: CASSIVGTSGNEQFF. The J gene is TRBJ2-1, the V gene TRBV19; 12 bases match TRBD2. CDR3 length equals 15 residues. V was clipped by 1 base and J by 7 bases; unmatched bases: 2. Germline CDR1 is LNHDA and CDR2 is SQIVND (reference sequence). Supplemented by reference TRBV19 and TRBJ2-1, the full variable domain reads DGGITQSPKYLFRKEGQNVTLSCEQNLNHDAMYWYRQDPGQGLRLIYYSQIVNDFQKGDIAEGYSVSREKKESFPLTVTSAQKNPTAFYLCASSIVGTSGNEQFFGPGTRLTVL.

This clone was seen only once. The rearrangement joins TRBV3-1 (or the pseudogene TRBV3-2) to TRBJ2-7; D may be TRBD1 (6 bases). The CDR3 covers 15 residues. Per the germline V gene, CDR1 is LGHDT and CDR2 is YNNKEL (reference sequence). With 2 bases removed from V and 0 bases from J, the gap between germline ends came to 11 bases. CDR3 nucleotide sequence: TGTGCCAGCAGCCAACAGGGGTTATTCTCCTACGAGCAGTACTTC. Amino acid sequence: CASSQQGLFSYEQYF.

V and J are TRBV2 and TRBJ1-6, with 8 bases identical to TRBD1. The CDR3 spans 15 residues. V shed 6 bases, J shed 9 bases, and the junction held 10 bases outside the gene matches. The germline V gene has CDR1 SNHLY and CDR2 FYNNEI. DNA for the CDR3: TGTGCCAGCAGACCGCAGGGGGCAGTTGGTTCACCCCTCCACTTT. It translates to CASRPQGAVGSPLHF.